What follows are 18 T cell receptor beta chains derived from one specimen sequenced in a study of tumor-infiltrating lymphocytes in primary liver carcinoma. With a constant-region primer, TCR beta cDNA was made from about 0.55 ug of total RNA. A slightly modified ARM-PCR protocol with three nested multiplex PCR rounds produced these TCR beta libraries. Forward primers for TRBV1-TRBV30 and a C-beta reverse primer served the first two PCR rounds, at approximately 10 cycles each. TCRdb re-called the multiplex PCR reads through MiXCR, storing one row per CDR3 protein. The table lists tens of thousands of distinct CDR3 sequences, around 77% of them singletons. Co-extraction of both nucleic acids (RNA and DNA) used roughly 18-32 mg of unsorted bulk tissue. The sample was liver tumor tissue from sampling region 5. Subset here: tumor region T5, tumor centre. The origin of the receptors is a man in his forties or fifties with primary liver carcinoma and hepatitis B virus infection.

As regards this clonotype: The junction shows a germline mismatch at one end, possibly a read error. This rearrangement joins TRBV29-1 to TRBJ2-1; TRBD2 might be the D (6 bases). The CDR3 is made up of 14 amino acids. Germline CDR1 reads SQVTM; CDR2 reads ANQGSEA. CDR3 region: CSVALARGVTEQLF. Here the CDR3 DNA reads TGCAGCGTTGCCCTAGCGAGAGGGGTCACTGAGCAGCTCTTC.

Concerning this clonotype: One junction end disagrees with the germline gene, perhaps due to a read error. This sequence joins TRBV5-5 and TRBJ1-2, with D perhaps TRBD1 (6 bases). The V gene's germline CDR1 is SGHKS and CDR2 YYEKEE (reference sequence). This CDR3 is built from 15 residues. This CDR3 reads CASSLGRTANYGFTF. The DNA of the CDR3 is TGTGCTAGCAGCTTGGGCAGGACAGCTAATTATGGCTTCACCTTC.

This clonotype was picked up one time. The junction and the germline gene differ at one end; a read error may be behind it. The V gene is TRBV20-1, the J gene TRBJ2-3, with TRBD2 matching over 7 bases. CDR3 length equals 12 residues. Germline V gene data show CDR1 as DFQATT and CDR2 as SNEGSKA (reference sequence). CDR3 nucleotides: TGCAGTGTTACTAGCGACACAAATACGCAGTATTTT. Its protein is CSVTSDTNTQYF.

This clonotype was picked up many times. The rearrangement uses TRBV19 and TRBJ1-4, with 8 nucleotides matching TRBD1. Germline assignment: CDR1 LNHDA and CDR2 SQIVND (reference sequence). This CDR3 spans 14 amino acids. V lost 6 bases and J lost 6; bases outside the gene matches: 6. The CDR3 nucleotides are TGTGCCAGTAGGCGGACAGGGACGGATGAAAAACTGTTTTTT. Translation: CASRRTGTDEKLFF.

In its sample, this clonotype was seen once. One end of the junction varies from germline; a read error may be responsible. This CDR3 reads CTSSLREGRTRGLSSYERYF. The CDR3, as DNA: TGTACCAGCAGCTTGAGGGAGGGGAGGACTAGAGGGCTCAGCTCCTACGAGCGGTACTTC. V gene TRBV11-2 combines with J gene TRBJ2-7; 7 nucleotides agree with TRBD2. The CDR3 consists of 20 residues. Germline CDR1 is SGHAT and CDR2 is FQNNGV.

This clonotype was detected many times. The CDR3, as DNA: TGCGCCAGCGGAGCGGGAGGGCAAATAGGCGAGCAGTACTTC. This encodes CASGAGGQIGEQYF. This chain connects TRBV5-1 to TRBJ2-7, with 10 bases that match TRBD2. V lost 7 bases to trimming and J lost 6 bases; unmatched junction nucleotides: 10. Germline values: CDR1 SGHRS, CDR2 YFSETQ. The CDR3 sequence is 14 residues long.

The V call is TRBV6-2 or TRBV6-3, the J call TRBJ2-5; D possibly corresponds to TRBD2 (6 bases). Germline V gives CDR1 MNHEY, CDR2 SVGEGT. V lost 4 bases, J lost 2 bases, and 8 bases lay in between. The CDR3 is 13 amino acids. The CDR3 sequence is CASSWDFQETQYF. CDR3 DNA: TGTGCCAGCAGTTGGGACTTTCAAGAGACCCAGTACTTC.

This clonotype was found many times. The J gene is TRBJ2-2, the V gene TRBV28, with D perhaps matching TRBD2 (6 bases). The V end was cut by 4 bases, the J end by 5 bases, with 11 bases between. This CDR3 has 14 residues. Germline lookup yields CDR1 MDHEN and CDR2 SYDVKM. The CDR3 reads CASSSLGGTGELFF. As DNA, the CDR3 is TGTGCCAGCAGTTCACTAGGAGGGACCGGGGAGCTGTTTTTT.

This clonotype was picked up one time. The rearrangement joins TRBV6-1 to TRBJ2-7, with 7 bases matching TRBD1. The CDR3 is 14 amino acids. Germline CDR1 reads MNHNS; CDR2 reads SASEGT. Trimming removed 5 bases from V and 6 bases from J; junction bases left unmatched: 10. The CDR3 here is CASSTRTGPCEQYF. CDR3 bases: TGTGCCAGCAGTACCAGGACAGGACCCTGCGAGCAGTACTTC.

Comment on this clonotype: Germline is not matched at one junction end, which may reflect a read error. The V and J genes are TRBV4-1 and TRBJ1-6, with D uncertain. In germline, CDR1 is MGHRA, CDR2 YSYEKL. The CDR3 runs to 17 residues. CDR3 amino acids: CASSQDRGKGRNSPLHF. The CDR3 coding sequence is TGCGCTAGCAGCCAAGATCGGGGAAAGGGCCGGAATTCACCCCTCCACTTT.

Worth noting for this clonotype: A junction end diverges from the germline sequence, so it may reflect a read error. CDR3 region: CASCFGLAEVTSSYEQYF. The CDR3 coding sequence is TGTGCCAGCTGCTTTGGACTAGCGGAAGTCACCAGCTCCTACGAGCAGTACTTC. The V and J genes are TRBV5-6 and TRBJ2-7; 10 positions agree with TRBD2. Germline assignment: CDR1 SGHDT and CDR2 YYEEEE. CDR3 length equals 18 residues.

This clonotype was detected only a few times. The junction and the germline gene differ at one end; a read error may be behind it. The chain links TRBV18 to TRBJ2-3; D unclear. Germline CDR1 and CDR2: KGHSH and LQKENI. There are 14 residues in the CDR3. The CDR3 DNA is TGTGTCAGCTCACCACCGAGTTCCTTCGATACGCAGTATTTT. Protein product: CVSSPPSSFDTQYF.

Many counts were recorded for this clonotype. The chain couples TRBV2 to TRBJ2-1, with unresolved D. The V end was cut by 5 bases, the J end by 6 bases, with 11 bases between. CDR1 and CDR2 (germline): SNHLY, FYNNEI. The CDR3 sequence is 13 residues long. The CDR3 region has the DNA TGTGCCAGCAGTTGGCAGGCTACCAATGAGCAGTTCTTC. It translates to CASSWQATNEQFF. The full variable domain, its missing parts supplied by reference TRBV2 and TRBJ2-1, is EPEVTQTPSHQVTQMGQEVILRCVPISNHLYFYWYRQILGQKVEFLVSFYNNEISEKSEIFDDQFSVERPDGSNFTLKIRSTKLEDSAMYFCASSWQATNEQFFGPGTRLTVL.

The CDR3 DNA follows: TGTGCCGGCATCCCGAGGGGGGAAAAACTGTTTTTT. Translating gives CAGIPRGEKLFF. The chain uses TRBV5-4 and TRBJ1-4; D perhaps matches TRBD1 (6 bases). V gave up 10 bases and J gave up 8 bases, with 15 bases separating them. The germline gives CDR1 SGHNT, CDR2 YYREEE (reference sequence). There are 12 residues in the CDR3.

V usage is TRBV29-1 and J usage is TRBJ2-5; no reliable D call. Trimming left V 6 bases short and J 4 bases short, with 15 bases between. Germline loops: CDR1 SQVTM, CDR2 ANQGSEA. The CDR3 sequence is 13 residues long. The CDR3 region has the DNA TGCAGCGTGAGTTGCGAGAGAAGAGAGACCCAGTACTTC. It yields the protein CSVSCERRETQYF.

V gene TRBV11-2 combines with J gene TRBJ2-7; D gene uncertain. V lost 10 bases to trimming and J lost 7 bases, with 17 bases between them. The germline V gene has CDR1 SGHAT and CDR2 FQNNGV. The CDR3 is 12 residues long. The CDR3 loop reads CATSPGCYEQYF. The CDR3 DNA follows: TGTGCCACCAGTCCCGGCTGCTATGAGCAGTACTTC.

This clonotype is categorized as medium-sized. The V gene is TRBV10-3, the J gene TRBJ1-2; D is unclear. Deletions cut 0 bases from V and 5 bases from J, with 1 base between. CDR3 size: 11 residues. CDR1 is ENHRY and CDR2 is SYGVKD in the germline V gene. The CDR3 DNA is TGTGCCATCAGTGAGTCGTATGGCTACACCTTC. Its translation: CAISESYGYTF.

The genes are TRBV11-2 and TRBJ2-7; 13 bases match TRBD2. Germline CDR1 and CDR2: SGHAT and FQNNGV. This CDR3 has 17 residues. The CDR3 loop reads CPSRQVLAGGWSYEQYF. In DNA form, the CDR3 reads TGTCCAAGCAGACAAGTACTAGCGGGAGGGTGGTCCTACGAGCAGTACTTC.